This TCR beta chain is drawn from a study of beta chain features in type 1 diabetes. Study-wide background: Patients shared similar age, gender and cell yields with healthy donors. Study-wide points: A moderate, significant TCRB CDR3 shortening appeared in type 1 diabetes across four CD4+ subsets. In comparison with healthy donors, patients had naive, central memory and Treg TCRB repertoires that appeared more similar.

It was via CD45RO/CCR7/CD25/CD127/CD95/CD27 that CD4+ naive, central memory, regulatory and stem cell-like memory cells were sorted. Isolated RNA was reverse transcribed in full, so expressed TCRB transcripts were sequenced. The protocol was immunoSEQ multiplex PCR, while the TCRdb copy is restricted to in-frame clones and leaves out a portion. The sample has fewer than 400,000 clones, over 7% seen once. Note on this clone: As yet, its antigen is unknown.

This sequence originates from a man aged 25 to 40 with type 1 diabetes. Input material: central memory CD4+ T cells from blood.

As DNA, the CDR3 is TGTGCCAGCTCACCACAAGGGTCCGGGACTGGCACTGAAGCTTTCTTT. Amino acid sequence: CASSPQGSGTGTEAFF. This chain uses TRBV18 with TRBJ1-1, with D possibly being TRBD1 (5 bases). The CDR3 has 16 amino acids. In germline, CDR1 is KGHSH, CDR2 LQKENI. Deletions cut 1 base from V and 4 bases from J, with 16 bases between.